The next 15 T cell receptor beta chains were all read from a single sample in a study of blood T cells in healthy people across ages. Alongside a J-beta primer mix, a sample-barcoded 5' primer served in a second PCR lasting roughly 6 to 12 cycles. TCRdb analysed the 5' RACE reads with MiXCR anew, one entry per CDR3 protein. In the table there are 780,000 or so distinct CDR3 sequences, roughly 53% of which are singletons. Sequencing was performed on blood. Receptors originate from an elderly man in good health.

V gene TRBV6-5 combines with J gene TRBJ2-5; 12 bases fit TRBD2. Germline V gene lookup returns CDR1 MNHEY and CDR2 SVGAGI. CDR3 size: 16 residues. V lost 6 bases, J lost 5 bases, and 10 bases stayed unmatched. CDR3 amino acids: CASSRTTSGSAETQYF. As DNA, the CDR3 is TGTGCCAGCAGCCGAACGACTAGCGGGAGTGCTGAGACCCAGTACTTC.

The V and J genes are TRBV28 and TRBJ2-3, with D perhaps TRBD1 (6 bases). The germline gives CDR1 MDHEN, CDR2 SYDVKM. The CDR3 has 15 amino acids. The ends were cut back, 6 bases at V and 4 bases at J, with 17 bases in the middle. The DNA of the CDR3 is TGTGCCAGCAGCACGCAGGGGTTAGGTTCAGATACGCAGTATTTT. It translates to CASSTQGLGSDTQYF.

This clonotype has a single count. The J gene is TRBJ2-2, the V gene TRBV5-1; D remains ambiguous. The CDR3 consists of 16 residues. Trimming shortened V by 0 bases and J by 5 bases, and 14 bases separated the two germline ends. CDR1 and CDR2 from the germline V gene are SGHRS and YFSETQ. CDR3: CASSLAEEFRTGELFF. In nucleotides, the CDR3 is TGCGCCAGCAGCTTGGCCGAGGAGTTTCGGACCGGGGAGCTGTTTTTT.

This clonotype appeared a few times. This chain joins TRBV30 and TRBJ1-2, with D possibly TRBD1 on 6 matching bases. Between the trimmed V and J ends, which lost 2 bases and 2 bases, there was a span of 9 bases. CDR3 size: 13 residues. Germline V CDR1 and CDR2: GTSNPN, SVGIG (reference sequence). The CDR3 loop reads CAWSSQGNYGYTF. The CDR3 DNA reads TGTGCCTGGAGTTCACAGGGAAACTATGGCTACACCTTC. The variable domain in full, completed from reference TRBV30 and TRBJ1-2, reads SQTIHQWPATLVQPVGSPLSLECTVEGTSNPNLYWYRQAAGRGLQLLFYSVGIGQISSEVPQNLSASRPQDRQFILSSKKLLLSDSGFYLCAWSSQGNYGYTFGSGTRLTVV.

This clonotype has only a few counts. The chain employs TRBV27 and TRBJ2-7, with D tentatively TRBD2 (5 bases). The V end was cut by 8 bases, the J end by 4 bases, with 15 bases between. Germline V gene sequence: CDR1 MNHEY, CDR2 SMNVEV (reference sequence). The CDR3 covers 13 residues. DNA for the CDR3: TGTGCCAGCGGATCTGGCGGAGGATACGAGCAGTACTTC. Its protein is CASGSGGGYEQYF.

V usage is TRBV9 and J usage is TRBJ2-2; D not certain. Germline loops: CDR1 SGDLS, CDR2 YYNGEE. Trimming took off 0 bases at V and 1 base at J, with 4 bases between the two ends. The CDR3 sequence is 14 residues long. The CDR3 DNA reads as TGTGCCAGCAGCGTAGGTGTGAACACCGGGGAGCTGTTTTTT. Protein: CASSVGVNTGELFF.

This clonotype has only a few counts. J is TRBJ2-5 and V is TRBV15, with 7 positions matching TRBD1. J lost 2 bases, V lost 4 bases, and 4 bases had no gene match. The CDR3 contains 14 residues. The germline gives CDR1 LNHNV, CDR2 YYDKDF (reference sequence). CDR3 amino acids: CATSTDREQETQYF. The CDR3 coding sequence is TGTGCCACCAGCACCGACAGGGAACAAGAGACCCAGTACTTC.

This clonotype was detected a few times. The gene calls are TRBV29-1 and TRBJ2-6; D gene ambiguous. V gave up 6 bases and J gave up 0 bases, with 6 bases separating them. This CDR3 is built from 13 residues. Germline V gene data show CDR1 as SQVTM and CDR2 as ANQGSEA. The CDR3 reads CSVTVSGANVLTF. CDR3 DNA sequence: TGCAGCGTCACGGTCTCTGGGGCCAACGTCCTGACTTTC.

The genes are TRBV20-1 and TRBJ2-7; TRBD2 matches at 8 bases. The length of the CDR3 is 15 residues. V dropped 0 bases and J dropped 2; count of bases not matched to a gene: 6. The V gene's germline CDR1 is DFQATT and CDR2 SNEGSKA (reference sequence). For the CDR3, the DNA is TGCAGTGCTAGAGATTTGGCTAGCGGGCCCTACGAGCAGTACTTC. As protein: CSARDLASGPYEQYF.

The chain is built from TRBV6-5 and TRBJ2-1, with 10 bases that match TRBD2. V was clipped by 5 bases and J by 7 bases; unmatched bases: 5. Germline V gene data show CDR1 as MNHEY and CDR2 as SVGAGI. This CDR3 contains 14 residues. The CDR3 region is CASSQREGGNEQFF. CDR3 nucleotides: TGTGCCAGCAGTCAGCGGGAGGGTGGAAATGAGCAGTTCTTC.

This clonotype was detected many times. At one boundary the junction diverges from the germline segment, which might be a read error. The chain couples TRBV5-1 to TRBJ1-5; no clear D gene. The CDR3 has 14 amino acids. CDR1 is SGHRS, CDR2 YFSETQ, per germline. The CDR3 DNA follows: TGTGCCAGCAGCTTAGAGGGCGGCAATCAGCCCCAGCATTTT. Residues: CASSLEGGNQPQHF.

For this clonotype: Its ends do not fully match the called genes, so a read error is possible. The chain couples TRBV3-1 to TRBJ2-7, with 9 bases matching TRBD2. The CDR3 contains 14 residues. CDR1 and CDR2 (germline): LGHDT, YNNKEL (reference sequence). The CDR3: CASSPRSGSYEQYF. CDR3 nucleotides: TGTGCTAGCAGCCCCCGTAGCGGGAGCTACGAGCAGTACTTC.

The table lists this clonotype with many counts. The chain employs TRBV5-1 and TRBJ2-7; possibly TRBD1 for D (6 bases). V was clipped by 0 bases and J by 1 base, with 11 bases between them. This CDR3 has 15 amino acids. Per the germline V gene, CDR1 is SGHRS and CDR2 is YFSETQ. Here the CDR3 reads CASSLGRGISYEQYF. The CDR3 nucleotides read TGCGCCAGCAGCTTGGGCAGGGGAATATCCTACGAGCAGTACTTC.

The rearrangement uses TRBV20-1 and TRBJ2-5; 13 bases are a match to TRBD2. This CDR3 has 16 amino acids. Trimming cost V 2 bases and J 2 bases; bases outside gene matches: 5. In germline, CDR1 is DFQATT, CDR2 SNEGSKA (reference sequence). CDR3 in amino acids: CSARTTSGRSQETQYF. Written as DNA, the CDR3 is TGCAGTGCTAGAACGACTAGCGGGAGGAGTCAAGAGACCCAGTACTTC.

The sample holds a few counts of this clonotype. The genes are TRBV2 and TRBJ2-1; unclear D gene. Germline values: CDR1 SNHLY, CDR2 FYNNEI. Trimming shortened V by 7 bases and J by 0 bases, and 13 bases separated the two germline ends. The CDR3 is made up of 15 amino acids. The CDR3 coding sequence is TGTGCCAGCACCCTCGGAGTGAGCTCCTACAATGAGCAGTTCTTC. As protein: CASTLGVSSYNEQFF.